This entry lists 24 T cell receptor beta chains sequenced from one sample in a study of shared clonotypes between healthy human individuals. Cells designated naive CD8 were CD45RO-negative and were positively selected for CCR7, with terminally differentiated effector memory CD45RA+ cells excluded. Here immunoSEQ multiplex PCR was the method, and the copy in TCRdb shows in-frame clones only, minus some. The sample holds about 1,900,000 clones; over 85% are singletons and the top ten take less than 1.5%. Sequenced sample: naive CD8+ T cells sorted from blood. The source of these receptors is a man between 18 and 29 years old in good health.

The chain employs TRBV7-2 and TRBJ2-3; D unresolved. From germline, CDR1 is SGHTA and CDR2 FQGNSA. CDR3 length equals 15 residues. The V end was cut by 6 bases, the J end by 1 base, with 14 bases between. In nucleotides, the CDR3 is TGTGCCAGCAGTGCGGCTCTCCGGGGCACAGATACGCAGTATTTT. This sequence encodes CASSAALRGTDTQYF.

The chain uses TRBV29-1 and TRBJ2-7; TRBD1 matches at 9 bases. The CDR3 runs to 15 residues. Per germline, CDR1 SQVTM and CDR2 ANQGSEA. J lost 5 bases, V lost 4 bases, and 12 bases had no gene match. For the CDR3, the DNA is TGCAGCGTTGCCCTACAGGGGGCAGGTCGCGACGAGCAGTACTTC. Protein product: CSVALQGAGRDEQYF.

CDR3 in amino acids: CASSSGGTNEKLFF. The CDR3 region has the DNA TGTGCCAGCAGCTCGGGAGGGACTAATGAAAAACTGTTTTTT. The chain carries TRBV11-2 and TRBJ1-4; D uncertain. The CDR3 sequence is 14 residues long. Germline CDR1 and CDR2: SGHAT and FQNNGV. V lost 4 bases and J 2 bases, leaving 8 bases between the germline ends.

This clone was found once. In DNA form, the CDR3 reads TGTGCCAGCAGCTTGGGTGAGGGCCGATCTGAAGCTTTCTTT. It translates to CASSLGEGRSEAFF. The chain couples TRBV5-6 to TRBJ1-1; D gene unclear. The germline V gene encodes CDR1 SGHDT and CDR2 YYEEEE. The V and J ends lost 0 bases and 6 bases respectively, with 12 bases between them. The CDR3 extends over 14 amino acids.

The gene calls are TRBV27 and TRBJ2-1; TRBD1 agrees at 11 bases. V was pared by 3 bases and J by 12 bases, with 16 bases of the junction left unmatched. The germline gives CDR1 MNHEY, CDR2 SMNVEV (reference sequence). The CDR3 runs 17 residues. CDR3 region: CASSLGASGTGGKGQFF. CDR3 DNA sequence: TGTGCCAGCAGTTTGGGAGCGAGCGGGACAGGGGGAAAGGGGCAGTTCTTC.

The chain employs TRBV25-1 and TRBJ1-1; 9 nucleotides match TRBD1. The CDR3 is made up of 16 amino acids. The J segment lost 0 bases and the V segment lost 3 bases, leaving 5 bases of the junction unmatched. The germline V gene encodes CDR1 MGHDK and CDR2 SYGVNS. The CDR3 sequence: CASSDSGTGMNTEAFF. DNA of the CDR3: TGTGCCAGCAGTGACTCCGGGACAGGGATGAACACTGAAGCTTTCTTT.

The CDR3 region is CASSLQGGDTIYF. As DNA, the CDR3 is TGCGCCAGCAGCCTTCAGGGTGGGGACACCATATATTTT. The chain is built from TRBV4-1 and TRBJ1-3; weak D call: TRBD1 (5 bases). The CDR3 loop spans 13 amino acids. Germline V gene lookup returns CDR1 MGHRA and CDR2 YSYEKL. V lost 4 bases, J lost 8 bases, and 12 bases lay in between.

The chain is built from TRBV30 and TRBJ2-5; 10 nucleotides line up with TRBD1. The CDR3 is made up of 16 amino acids. The trim removed 3 bases at V and 2 bases at J, leaving 9 bases unmatched. From germline, CDR1 is GTSNPN and CDR2 SVGIG (reference sequence). The CDR3 DNA follows: TGTGCCTGGAGGGCCCGACAGGGGGCTTGGCAAGAGACCCAGTACTTC. Protein product: CAWRARQGAWQETQYF.

The chain employs TRBV2 and TRBJ2-1; the D is unclear. Germline V gene data show CDR1 as SNHLY and CDR2 as FYNNEI. The CDR3 has 17 residues. Trimming cost V 2 bases and J 0 bases, with 14 bases left between them. In DNA, the CDR3 is TGTGCCAGCAGTGAAAGGGATCCTCTAAGCTCCTACAATGAGCAGTTCTTC. Encoded protein: CASSERDPLSSYNEQFF.

The V call is TRBV5-1, the J call TRBJ2-1; the match to TRBD2 covers 13 bases. The V and J ends lost 0 bases and 4 bases, in that order; junction bases with no gene match: 4. The CDR3 covers 17 residues. Germline V gene data show CDR1 as SGHRS and CDR2 as YFSETQ. Here the CDR3 DNA reads TGCGCCAGCAGCTTGGAATTGGGACTAGCGGGATACAATGAGCAGTTCTTC. Translation gives CASSLELGLAGYNEQFF.

The chain couples TRBV5-6 to TRBJ2-7; D not certain. The CDR3 contains 14 residues. The germline V and J ends were trimmed by 1 base and 0 bases, with 8 bases remaining between them. Germline V gives CDR1 SGHDT, CDR2 YYEEEE. The CDR3 DNA reads TGTGCCAGCAGCTTGTTGCGGAGCTCCTACGAGCAGTACTTC. Encoded protein: CASSLLRSSYEQYF. Variable domain in full (rest from reference TRBV5-6 and TRBJ2-7): DAGVTQSPTHLIKTRGQQVTLRCSPKSGHDTVSWYQQALGQGPQFIFQYYEEEERQRGNFPDRFSGHQFPNYSSELNVNALLLGDSALYLCASSLLRSSYEQYFGPGTRLTVT.

The CDR3 DNA is TGTGCCAGCAGTATCAAACAGGGAGGCGGCTACACCTTC. As protein: CASSIKQGGGYTF. The chain is built from TRBV7-9 and TRBJ1-2, with D perhaps TRBD1 (6 bases). The CDR3 sequence is 13 residues long. Germline CDR1 is SEHNR and CDR2 is FQNEAQ (reference sequence). The V and J ends lost 6 bases and 8 bases respectively, with 16 bases between them.

V is TRBV6-1 and J is TRBJ1-1; D remains unclear. Germline lookup yields CDR1 MNHNS and CDR2 SASEGT. Trimming removed 8 bases at V and 7 bases at J, with 17 bases between. The CDR3 is 13 amino acids. The CDR3 region has the DNA TGTGCCAGCTCAGCGCTCCTAGACCGTGAAGCTTTCTTT. Residues: CASSALLDREAFF.

The chain has TRBV5-1 and TRBJ2-2; D is perhaps TRBD1 or TRBD2 (5 bases each). The V gene's germline CDR1 is SGHRS and CDR2 YFSETQ. The CDR3 spans 19 residues. Trimming took 4 bases from V and 3 from J, leaving 25 bases between them. The CDR3 nucleotides are TGCGCCAGCAGCCTAAGCCCTTCGGGCGGCCTGGGGGACACCGGGGAGCTGTTTTTT. As protein: CASSLSPSGGLGDTGELFF.

The chain carries TRBV13 and TRBJ2-1; maybe TRBD2 (6 bases). The CDR3 spans 17 residues. The V gene's germline CDR1 is PRHDT and CDR2 FYEKMQ (reference sequence). The V and J ends lost 0 bases and 4 bases respectively, with 16 bases between them. This CDR3 is CASSLGLRGGAYNEQFF. The CDR3 DNA reads as TGTGCCAGCAGCTTAGGCCTTCGGGGCGGGGCGTACAATGAGCAGTTCTTC.

The count of this clone is one. Other nucleotide sequences from this sample produce the same CDR3. The J gene is TRBJ2-5, the V gene TRBV7-9; TRBD2 might be the D (5 bases). The germline V gene has CDR1 SEHNR and CDR2 FQNEAQ (reference sequence). The CDR3 length is 13 residues. Trimming left V 3 bases short and J 2 bases short, with 7 bases between. In DNA form, the CDR3 reads TGTGCCAGCAGCTTTGGCGGGCAAGAGACCCAGTACTTC. Protein sequence: CASSFGGQETQYF.

The chain is built from TRBV6-5 and TRBJ1-2; 10 positions agree with TRBD1. J lost 8 bases, V lost 9 bases, and 15 bases had no gene match. Germline assignment: CDR1 MNHEY and CDR2 SVGAGI. The CDR3 consists of 15 residues. CDR3 nucleotides: TGTGCCAGTCTCTACAAGGGACAGGGGATTTGGGGCTACACCTTC. Its translation is CASLYKGQGIWGYTF.

Points on this clone: Other DNA sequences in the sample encode the same CDR3. In DNA, the CDR3 is TGCGCCAGCAGCTTGGGAGGATCGGGCTACGAGCAGTACTTC. Its translation is CASSLGGSGYEQYF. V and J are TRBV5-1 and TRBJ2-7; D is unclear. Germline CDR1 SGHRS, CDR2 YFSETQ. Trimming stripped 0 bases from V and 3 bases from J, with 10 bases between. The CDR3 is 14 residues long.

The gene calls are TRBV9 and TRBJ1-2; D unresolved. V was shortened by 4 bases and J by 6 bases, with 10 bases between the two germline ends. This CDR3 is built from 12 residues. Germline lookup yields CDR1 SGDLS and CDR2 YYNGEE. The CDR3 DNA reads TGTGCCAGCAGCCTCCAGCCCCATGGCTACACCTTC. Protein: CASSLQPHGYTF.

The count of this clone is one. Different DNA sequences within this sample yield the same CDR3. The J gene is TRBJ1-1, the V gene TRBV9; 9 nucleotides line up with TRBD1. Trimming took 3 bases from V and 0 from J; bases not matched to a gene: 3. The CDR3 has 15 residues. Per germline, CDR1 SGDLS and CDR2 YYNGEE. The chain's CDR3 is CASSAGQGLNTEAFF. DNA for the CDR3: TGTGCCAGCAGCGCCGGACAGGGGTTGAACACTGAAGCTTTCTTT.

The rearrangement joins TRBV7-2 to TRBJ2-3; 7 nucleotides match TRBD2. Germline loops: CDR1 SGHTA, CDR2 FQGNSA. J gave up 2 bases and V 2 bases, and 13 bases lay outside the gene matches. The CDR3 is 18 amino acids. In DNA form, the CDR3 reads TGTGCCAGCAGCTTATCGGCTTGGGCGGGAGCGCTCACAGATACGCAGTATTTT. Translation gives CASSLSAWAGALTDTQYF. Looking up the rest from reference TRBV7-2 and TRBJ2-3 gives the full variable domain: GAGVSQSPSNKVTEKGKDVELRCDPISGHTALYWYRQSLGQGLEFLIYFQGNSAPDKSGLPSDRFSAERTGGSVSTLTIQRTQQEDSAVYLCASSLSAWAGALTDTQYFGPGTRLTVL.

V is TRBV27 and J is TRBJ2-3, with 7 bases fitting TRBD2. The CDR3 runs 18 residues. Germline V lookup: CDR1 MNHEY, CDR2 SMNVEV (reference sequence). The junction had 15 bases not matched to a gene; V was cut back by 6 bases and J by 0 bases. The CDR3 nucleotides are TGTGCCAGCAGCCTAGGGGCAACCGGGACTATGAGCACAGATACGCAGTATTTT. Translation: CASSLGATGTMSTDTQYF.

The gene calls are TRBV10-1 and TRBJ1-3; D unresolved. Looked up from germline, CDR1 is WNHNN and CDR2 is SYGVQD (reference sequence). The CDR3 loop spans 9 amino acids. Trimming cost V 9 bases and J 4 bases, with 1 base left between them. For the CDR3, the DNA is TGCGCCAGGGGAAACACCATATATTTT. Its protein product is CARGNTIYF.

The rearrangement uses TRBV4-1 and TRBJ2-3, with 9 bases identical to TRBD2. With V trimmed by 2 bases and J by 0 bases, 12 bases remained unmatched. CDR1 and CDR2 from the germline V gene are MGHRA and YSYEKL. This CDR3 is built from 19 residues. The CDR3 DNA reads as TGCGCCAGCAGCCAATTCTCTAGCGGGATCACAGAGAGCACAGATACGCAGTATTTT. Translating gives CASSQFSSGITESTDTQYF.